The rows below give T cell receptor beta chains drawn from one sample of a study of human T cells and chemical hapten exposure. TCRdb reprocessed the RACE reads via MiXCR and lists one record per CDR3 protein. The table has under 40,000 distinct CDR3 sequences, around 10% seen once. Sample: whole blood, taken in connection with sensitization to the hapten diphenylcyclopropenone (DPC). The source of these receptors is a man in his forties or fifties with alopecia areata. Some clones in this sample may be carry-over from other donors' samples. Both conserved end residues are part of each CDR3. A D gene is named only where the DNA matches it firmly. A row's size may be missing; if present it is once, few, many or a size class.

V gene	D gene	J gene	clone size	CDR3 DNA	CDR3 protein
TRBV4-2	TRBD1	TRBJ2-7	many	TGTGCCAGCAGCACCCAGACAGGGGCAGGGTACGAGCAGTACTTC	CASSTQTGAGYEQYF
TRBV29-1	NA	TRBJ2-7	many	TGCAGCGTTAGGAGCGTATCCTCCTACGAGCAGTACTTC	CSVRSVSSYEQYF
TRBV7-6	TRBD2	TRBJ2-2	NA	TGTGCCAGCAGCCAGATGACTAGCGGGAGATACACCGGGGAGCTGTTTTTT	CASSQMTSGRYTGELFF
TRBV28	NA	TRBJ2-4	NA	TGTGCCAGCAGTTTATCCGACATAAAAAACATTCAGTACTTC	CASSLSDIKNIQYF
TRBV20-1	NA	TRBJ1-5	NA	TGCAGTGCTCATCGGATAACGGGTCAGCCCCAGCATTTT	CSAHRITGQPQHF
TRBV6-5	TRBD1	TRBJ2-7	many	TGTGCCAGCAGTCGACAGGGGAAGTCCTACGAGCAGTACTTC	CASSRQGKSYEQYF
TRBV28	NA	TRBJ2-7	NA	TGTGCCAGCAGCATAAAGGGCTACGAGCTGTACTTC	CASSIKGYELYF
TRBV5-1	NA	TRBJ1-2	many	TGCGCCAGCACCCTTGGACAGCTCCCTAACTATGGCTACACCTTC	CASTLGQLPNYGYTF
TRBV30	NA	TRBJ1-1	many	TGTGCCTGGAGGCGTACGACGGTGAGCACTGAAGCTTTCTTT	CAWRRTTVSTEAFF
TRBV11-2	TRBD2	TRBJ2-2	NA	TGTGCCAGCAGCTTAGCGGCGGGAGACACCGGGGAGCTGTTTTTT	CASSLAAGDTGELFF
TRBV10-1	NA	TRBJ2-5	few	TGCGCCAGCAGTGATGGCAGGACCGGGGAGACCCAGTACTTC	CASSDGRTGETQYF
TRBV29-1	NA	TRBJ1-3	few	TGCAGCGTTGAAGGCTCGGGGGTAGAAGGAAACACCATATATTTT	CSVEGSGVEGNTIYF
TRBV9	TRBD2	TRBJ2-7	many	TGTGCCAGCAGCGTAGGCGGGAGCCTACCCTACGAGCAGTACTTC	CASSVGGSLPYEQYF
TRBV7-2	TRBD2	TRBJ2-3	NA	TGTGCCAGCCGGACTAGCGGCTCCACAGATACGCAGTATTTT	CASRTSGSTDTQYF
TRBV7-9	TRBD1	TRBJ1-5	NA	TGTGCCAGCAGCCCGACGGGACAGGGAAATCAGCCCCAGCATTTT	CASSPTGQGNQPQHF
TRBV28	NA	TRBJ2-7	NA	TGTGCCAGCAACTCTCTTTTAGGGCAGTACTTC	CASNSLLGQYF
TRBV2	TRBD1	TRBJ1-5	NA	TGTGCCAGCTCACAGTCCAAGGACAGGAATCAGCCCCAGCATTTT	CASSQSKDRNQPQHF
TRBV2	NA	TRBJ2-7	NA	TGTGCCAGCAGTGAACTGGGAAGGGGAGGCGAGCAGTACTTC	CASSELGRGGEQYF
TRBV5-4	NA	TRBJ2-7	NA	TGTGCCAGCAGCCTTAGCGATACCTACGAGCAGTACTTC	CASSLSDTYEQYF
TRBV5-1	TRBD2	TRBJ2-1	many	TGCGCCAGCAGCCGAGGACTAGATTCCTACAATGAGCAGTTCTTC	CASSRGLDSYNEQFF
TRBV7-8	TRBD1	TRBJ2-7	few	TGTGCCAGCAGCTTGATTCCCGGGACAGGGACCTACGAGCAGTACTTC	CASSLIPGTGTYEQYF
TRBV28	TRBD1	TRBJ2-7	NA	TGTGCCAGCACCATCGGACAGGTTGACGAGCAGTACTTC	CASTIGQVDEQYF
TRBV9	NA	TRBJ2-3	many	TGTGCCAGCAGCTCCGAGGGACTGAACACAGATACGCAGTATTTT	CASSSEGLNTDTQYF
TRBV10-3	NA	TRBJ2-3	few	TGTGCCATCAGAAAGGGTATCGGCACAGATACGCAGTATTTT	CAIRKGIGTDTQYF
TRBV5-4	NA	TRBJ2-7	many	TGTGCCAGCAGCTTCGCCTACGAGCAGTACTTC	CASSFAYEQYF
TRBV15	NA	TRBJ2-5	NA	TGTGCCACCAGCAGAGGCCACGTTAGGGAGACCCAGTACTTC	CATSRGHVRETQYF
TRBV10-3	NA	TRBJ2-5	few	TGTGCCATCAGGGATCTGGAGACCCAGTACTTC	CAIRDLETQYF
TRBV10-2	TRBD2	TRBJ2-1	many	TGCGCCAGCAGCTCCGAGTCGGCTAGCGGGAGGGCCAATGAGCAGTTCTTC	CASSSESASGRANEQFF
TRBV28	NA	TRBJ2-3	many	TGTGCCAGCGGCCAGTCTATCACTCATACGCAGTATTTT	CASGQSITHTQYF
TRBV28	NA	TRBJ1-1	NA	TGTGCCAGCAGTCCCCACAGGGACACTGAAGCTTTCTTT	CASSPHRDTEAFF
TRBV3-1	TRBD1	TRBJ2-3	few	TGTGCCAGCAGCCAACTAAGACAGGGGACGGTACCTACGCAGTATTTT	CASSQLRQGTVPTQYF
TRBV12-3/TRBV12-4	TRBD2	TRBJ2-7	many	TGTGCCAGCAGTTCGACTAGCGGTGGGGTTTACGAGCAGTACTTC	CASSSTSGGVYEQYF
TRBV20-1	TRBD2	TRBJ2-1	NA	TGCAGTGCCAGCGCAACTAGCGGACTGAATGAGCAGTTCTTC	CSASATSGLNEQFF
TRBV7-9	NA	TRBJ1-1	many	TGTGCCAGCAGCAAAGTGGGTAGAGCTTTCTTT	CASSKVGRAFF
TRBV28	NA	TRBJ1-2	many	TGTGCCAGCAGTTTTCTGGGATACTATGGCTACACCTTC	CASSFLGYYGYTF
TRBV7-6	NA	TRBJ2-1	many	TGTGCCAGCAGCCGGGTACAGGGTTACAATGAGCAGTTCTTC	CASSRVQGYNEQFF
TRBV5-1	TRBD2	TRBJ2-1	many	TGCGCCAGCAGCTTGGACGCCACCGGGACTAGTTTCCATGAGCAGTTCTTC	CASSLDATGTSFHEQFF
TRBV19	NA	TRBJ2-1	NA	TGTGCCAGTAGTATTGGTCTGAGAGGTGAGCAGTTCTTC	CASSIGLRGEQFF
TRBV28	NA	TRBJ2-7	NA	TGTGCCAGCAGTAGGACTGATCCCTACGAGCAGTACTTC	CASSRTDPYEQYF
TRBV5-1	NA	TRBJ2-2	NA	TGCGCCAGCAGCTTTAAAGGAGACTACGGGGAGCTGTTTTTT	CASSFKGDYGELFF
TRBV20-1	TRBD1	TRBJ2-5	many	TGCAGTACAACCGGGACAGGGGATGAGACCCAGTACTTC	CSTTGTGDETQYF
TRBV12-3/TRBV12-4	TRBD2	TRBJ2-1	NA	TGTGCCAGCAGTTGGACTAGCGGGAGTCCCGATGAGCAGTTCTTC	CASSWTSGSPDEQFF
TRBV29-1	TRBD2	TRBJ2-1	NA	TGCAGCGCCTCGGGCGGGAGCCCTAGTGAGCAGTTCTTC	CSASGGSPSEQFF
TRBV29-1	NA	TRBJ2-5	few	TGCAGCGTAAACCCCAGGGAAAAGACCCAGTACTTC	CSVNPREKTQYF
TRBV11-2	TRBD2	TRBJ2-7	many	TGTGCCAGCAGCTACTCGGGACTAGCGGAGATTTACTTC	CASSYSGLAEIYF
TRBV28	NA	TRBJ2-7	few	TGTGCCAGCAGTTTAACCAGGGGCTTCAACGAGCAGTACTTC	CASSLTRGFNEQYF
TRBV30	NA	TRBJ1-1	many	TGTGCCTGGAGTGTACGGGAAAACACTGAAGCTTTCTTT	CAWSVRENTEAFF
TRBV3-1	TRBD1	TRBJ2-4	many	TGTGCCAGCAGCCAAGATCCCGGACAGGATGGTCTCAACATTCAGTACTTC	CASSQDPGQDGLNIQYF
TRBV10-1	NA	TRBJ2-1	many	TGCGCCAGCAGTGAGAGGGTCTACAATGAGCAGTTCTTC	CASSERVYNEQFF